This T cell receptor beta chain was sequenced for a study of regulatory T cells in long-lasting Graves disease. Across the whole study: Treatment with antithyroid drugs for over 5 years, together with positive TSH receptor antibodies, meant persistent Graves' disease.

Findings of the study overall: Patients whose Graves' disease persisted exhibited lower TCR diversity than those newly diagnosed.

Worth noting for this clonotype: Antigen: not known. The junction shows a germline mismatch at one end, possibly a read error.

Time point noted: persistent/refractory GD, antithyroid drugs over 5 years with positive TRAb. Following extraction of RNA from PBMCs, that RNA was used to make the TCR library. The TCR beta library used iRepertoire HTBI primers with Arm-PCR amplification of CDR3. TCRdb ran MiXCR on the multiplex PCR reads and lists one entry per CDR3 protein. The sample has about 470,000 distinct CDR3 sequences; around 20% are singletons. Germline lookup yields CDR1 SGHTA and CDR2 FQGTGA. The CDR3 totals 19 residues. The clonotype was recovered from a female donor with Graves disease. The sample consisted of peripheral blood mononuclear cells (PBMCs), taken when the disease was refractory, from a patient treated with antithyroid drugs. V and J are TRBV7-3 and TRBJ2-2; no clear D. Here the CDR3 reads CASSLDPVVPRPNPGELFF. In DNA form, the CDR3 reads TGTGCCAGCAGCTTAGACCCAGTAGTACCCCGCCCGAACCCCGGGGAGCTGTTTTTT.